These 13 T cell receptor beta chains were sequenced from one sample in a study of glioma-infiltrating T cells. The iRepertoire nested amplicon-rescue multiplex PCR amplified TCR alpha and beta CDR3s from RNA. One entry per CDR3 protein, called by TCRdb with MiXCR from the multiplex PCR reads. Of about 400,000 distinct CDR3 sequences in the sample, around 45% are singletons; the top ten hold around 11%. Sequencing was carried out using glioma tissue, nonneoplastic brain tissue, or PBMCs (not recorded which). Every receptor here comes from a human donor with low-grade glioma or glioblastoma, undergoing nonglioma brain surgery, or in good health (not recorded which).

V gene TRBV6-6 combines with J gene TRBJ1-1, with 8 bases fitting TRBD1. The CDR3 runs to 12 residues. Germline values: CDR1 MNHNY, CDR2 SVGAGI (reference sequence). The CDR3 is CVSSDRDRQAFF. The CDR3, as DNA: TGTGTTAGCAGTGACCGGGACAGGCAAGCTTTCTTT.

The table lists this clonotype with a few counts. The chain has TRBV4-3 and TRBJ2-7, with D unresolved. Deletions cut 0 bases from V and 6 bases from J, with 18 bases between. The CDR3 runs to 16 residues. The V gene's germline CDR1 is LGHNA and CDR2 YSLEER. This chain's CDR3 is CASSQDIRAGLREQYF. The CDR3 DNA is TGCGCCAGCAGCCAAGATATACGGGCTGGGCTACGCGAGCAGTACTTC.

In its sample, this clonotype was seen once. The chain is built from TRBV12-3 or TRBV12-4 and TRBJ2-7; D unresolved. This CDR3 has 13 amino acids. Trimming shortened V by 3 bases and J by 2 bases, and 8 bases separated the two germline ends. For the CDR3, the DNA is TGTGCCAGCAGTTTCCCCTCGACCTACGAGCAGTACTTC. Encoded protein: CASSFPSTYEQYF.

This rearrangement joins TRBV27 to TRBJ2-7, with D maybe TRBD2 (6 bases). The CDR3 has 14 amino acids. V lost 6 bases to trimming and J lost 5 bases, with 17 bases between them. Germline V gene sequence: CDR1 MNHEY, CDR2 SMNVEV (reference sequence). CDR3 in amino acids: CASRRLGGSNEQYF. CDR3 DNA: TGTGCCAGCAGGCGACTAGGAGGTAGCAACGAGCAGTACTTC.

The chain employs TRBV29-1 and TRBJ1-1; perhaps TRBD1 as D (6 bases). Trimming took 4 bases from V and 0 from J, leaving 9 bases between them. Per the germline V gene, CDR1 is SQVTM and CDR2 is ANQGSEA. The CDR3 has 13 residues. The chain's CDR3 is CSVVRTVNTEAFF. In nucleotides, the CDR3 is TGCAGCGTTGTTCGGACAGTGAACACTGAAGCTTTCTTT.

This clonotype was seen a handful of times. V and J are TRBV28 and TRBJ2-2; the D gene is possibly TRBD2 (6 bases). Trimming pared 6 bases from V and 3 bases from J, leaving 17 bases between. In germline, CDR1 is MDHEN, CDR2 SYDVKM. CDR3 size: 16 residues. The chain's CDR3 is CASSPPGREDTGELFF. CDR3 bases: TGTGCCAGCAGCCCCCCCGGCAGGGAGGACACCGGGGAGCTGTTTTTT.

This clonotype occurred many times. The chain carries TRBV20-1 and TRBJ2-7; no reliable D call. Per the germline V gene, CDR1 is DFQATT and CDR2 is SNEGSKA (reference sequence). The V and J ends lost 3 bases and 3 bases respectively, with 6 bases between them. The length of the CDR3 is 11 residues. The CDR3 DNA sequence: TGCAGTGCTAGGGATGGCTACGAGCAGTACTTC. Amino acid sequence: CSARDGYEQYF.

The chain employs TRBV18 and TRBJ2-7, with D perhaps matching TRBD1 (6 bases). Germline V gives CDR1 KGHSH, CDR2 LQKENI. CDR3 length: 14 amino acids. Trimming removed 4 bases at V and 7 bases at J, with 17 bases between. Here the CDR3 reads CASSQTGQDNEQYF. For the CDR3, the DNA is TGTGCCAGCTCACAGACAGGCCAAGACAATGAGCAGTACTTC.

The rearrangement links TRBV28 to TRBJ2-1; 10 nucleotides agree with TRBD2. The V segment lost 4 bases and the J segment 7 bases; nucleotides outside the gene matches: 16. The CDR3 runs to 18 residues. Per the germline V gene, CDR1 is MDHEN and CDR2 is SYDVKM. The CDR3 coding sequence is TGTGCCAGCAGTTCTTATACCCCCCTAGCGGGAGTTGGGAATGAGCAGTTCTTC. This gives the protein CASSSYTPLAGVGNEQFF.

With respect to this clonotype: A much more abundant neighbour one base away suggests this may be a read error. The chain is built from TRBV20-1 and TRBJ1-1; no firm D call. CDR1 and CDR2 from the germline V gene are DFQATT and SNEGSKA (reference sequence). V was pared by 5 bases and J by 11 bases, with 6 bases between. The CDR3 sequence is 8 residues long. The CDR3 protein is CSAHEAFF. CDR3 sequence (DNA): TGCAGTGCTCACGAGGCTTTCTTT.

This chain links TRBV27 with TRBJ2-7; no clear D gene. V was cut by 0 bases and J by 4 bases, with 22 bases left in between. The CDR3 is 18 amino acids. Looked up from germline, CDR1 is MNHEY and CDR2 is SMNVEV (reference sequence). DNA for the CDR3: TGTGCCAGCAGTTTATCGAGAAACCCCCTACCGAAAGTATACGAGCAGTACTTC. This codes for CASSLSRNPLPKVYEQYF.

This clonotype was observed a handful of times. This chain joins TRBV28 and TRBJ2-1; the match to TRBD2 covers 11 bases. This CDR3 region has 15 residues. The J segment lost 4 bases and the V segment lost 6 bases, leaving 5 bases of the junction unmatched. Germline loops: CDR1 MDHEN, CDR2 SYDVKM. The chain's CDR3 is CASSHSSGGYNEQFF. For the CDR3, the DNA is TGTGCCAGCAGCCATTCTAGCGGGGGGTACAATGAGCAGTTCTTC. Filled out from reference TRBV28 and TRBJ2-1, the complete variable domain reads DVKVTQSSRYLVKRTGEKVFLECVQDMDHENMFWYRQDPGLGLRLIYFSYDVKMKEKGDIPEGYSVSREKKERFSLILESASTNQTSMYLCASSHSSGGYNEQFFGPGTRLTVL.

The chain uses TRBV11-2 and TRBJ2-2, with D uncertain. The CDR3 extends over 13 amino acids. Germline V gives CDR1 SGHAT, CDR2 FQNNGV. The ends were cut back, 5 bases at V and 6 bases at J, with 10 bases in the middle. In DNA form, the CDR3 reads TGTGCCAGCAGCCCGCTCGGGCCCGGGGAGCTGTTTTTT. Translating gives CASSPLGPGELFF. Complete variable domain (other parts from reference TRBV11-2 and TRBJ2-2): EAGVAQSPRYKIIEKRQSVAFWCNPISGHATLYWYQQILGQGPKLLIQFQNNGVVDDSQLPKDRFSAERLKGVDSTLKIQPAKLEDSAVYLCASSPLGPGELFFGEGSRLTVL.